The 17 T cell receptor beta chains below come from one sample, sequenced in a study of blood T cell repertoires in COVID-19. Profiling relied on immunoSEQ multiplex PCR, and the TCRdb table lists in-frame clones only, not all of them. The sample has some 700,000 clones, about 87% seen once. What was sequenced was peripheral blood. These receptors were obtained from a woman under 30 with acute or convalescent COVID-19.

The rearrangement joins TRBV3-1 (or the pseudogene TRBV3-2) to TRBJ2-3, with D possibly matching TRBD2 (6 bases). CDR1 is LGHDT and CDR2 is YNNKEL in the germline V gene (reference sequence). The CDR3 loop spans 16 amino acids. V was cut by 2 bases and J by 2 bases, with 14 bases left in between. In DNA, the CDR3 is TGTGCCAGCAGCCAAAACCCGGGACTCACCACAGATACGCAGTATTTT. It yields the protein CASSQNPGLTTDTQYF.

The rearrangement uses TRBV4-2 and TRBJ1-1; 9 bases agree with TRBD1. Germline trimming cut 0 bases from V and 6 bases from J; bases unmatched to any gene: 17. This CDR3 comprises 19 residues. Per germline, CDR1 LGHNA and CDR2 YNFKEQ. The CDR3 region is CASSQEWDRDRVWKAEAFF. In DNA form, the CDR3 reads TGTGCCAGCAGCCAAGAGTGGGACCGGGACAGGGTGTGGAAGGCTGAAGCTTTCTTT.

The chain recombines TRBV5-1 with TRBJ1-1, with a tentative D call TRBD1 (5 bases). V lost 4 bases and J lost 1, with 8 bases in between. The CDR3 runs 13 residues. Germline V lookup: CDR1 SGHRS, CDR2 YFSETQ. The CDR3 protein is CASSARANTEAFF. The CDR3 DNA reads TGCGCCAGCAGCGCCAGGGCGAACACTGAAGCTTTCTTT.

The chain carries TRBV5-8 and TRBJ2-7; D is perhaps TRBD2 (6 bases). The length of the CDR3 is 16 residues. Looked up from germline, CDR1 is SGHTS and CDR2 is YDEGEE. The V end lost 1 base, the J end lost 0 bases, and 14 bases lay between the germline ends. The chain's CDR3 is CASSLTEVAASYEQYF. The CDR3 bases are TGTGCCAGCAGCTTGACAGAGGTAGCGGCCTCCTACGAGCAGTACTTC.

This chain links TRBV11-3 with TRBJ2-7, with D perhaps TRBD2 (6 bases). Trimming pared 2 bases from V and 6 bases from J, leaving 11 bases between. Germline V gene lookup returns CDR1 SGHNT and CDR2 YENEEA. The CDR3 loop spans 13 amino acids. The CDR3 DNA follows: TGTGCCAGCAGCTTATTCCTGGGGGGCGAGCAGTACTTC. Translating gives CASSLFLGGEQYF.

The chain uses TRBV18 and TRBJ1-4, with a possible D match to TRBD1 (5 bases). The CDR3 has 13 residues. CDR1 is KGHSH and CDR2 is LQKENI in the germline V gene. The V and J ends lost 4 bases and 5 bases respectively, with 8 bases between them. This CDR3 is CASSRGDNEKLFF. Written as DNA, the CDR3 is TGTGCCAGCTCACGGGGGGACAATGAAAAACTGTTTTTT.

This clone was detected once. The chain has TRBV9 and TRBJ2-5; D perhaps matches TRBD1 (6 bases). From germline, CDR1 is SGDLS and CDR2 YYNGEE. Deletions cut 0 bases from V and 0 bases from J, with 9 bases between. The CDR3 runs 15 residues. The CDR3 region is CASSVETGDQETQYF. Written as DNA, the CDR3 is TGTGCCAGCAGCGTAGAGACAGGCGACCAAGAGACCCAGTACTTC.

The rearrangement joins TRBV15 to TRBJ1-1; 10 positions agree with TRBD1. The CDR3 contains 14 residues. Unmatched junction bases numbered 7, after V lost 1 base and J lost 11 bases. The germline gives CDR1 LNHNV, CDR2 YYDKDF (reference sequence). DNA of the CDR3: TGTGCCACCAGCAGAGGCGACAGGGGGCGGTTGGCTTTCTTT. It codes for CATSRGDRGRLAFF.

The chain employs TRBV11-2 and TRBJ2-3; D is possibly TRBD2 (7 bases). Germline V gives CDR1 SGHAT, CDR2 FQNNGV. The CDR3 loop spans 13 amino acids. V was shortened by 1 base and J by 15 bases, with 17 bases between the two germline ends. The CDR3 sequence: CASSLVLGGGPYF. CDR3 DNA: TGTGCCAGCAGCTTAGTGTTGGGGGGGGGCCCTTATTTT.

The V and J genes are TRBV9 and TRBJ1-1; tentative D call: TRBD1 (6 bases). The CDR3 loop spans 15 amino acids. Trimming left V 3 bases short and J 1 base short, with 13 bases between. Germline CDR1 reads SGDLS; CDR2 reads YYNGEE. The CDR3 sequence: CASSEGEGPNTEAFF. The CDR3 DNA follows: TGTGCCAGCAGCGAGGGGGAGGGGCCGAACACTGAAGCTTTCTTT.

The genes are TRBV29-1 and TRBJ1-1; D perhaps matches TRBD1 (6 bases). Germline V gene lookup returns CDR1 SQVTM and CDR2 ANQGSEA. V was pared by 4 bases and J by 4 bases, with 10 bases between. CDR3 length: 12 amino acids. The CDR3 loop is CSVVQGTTEAFF. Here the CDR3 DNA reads TGCAGCGTTGTCCAGGGGACCACTGAAGCTTTCTTT.

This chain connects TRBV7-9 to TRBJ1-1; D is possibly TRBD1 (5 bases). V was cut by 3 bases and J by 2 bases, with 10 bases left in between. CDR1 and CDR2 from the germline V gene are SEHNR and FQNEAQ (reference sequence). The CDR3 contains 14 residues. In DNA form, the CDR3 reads TGTGCCAGCAGCTTTTTGACAGACAACACTGAAGCTTTCTTT. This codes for CASSFLTDNTEAFF.

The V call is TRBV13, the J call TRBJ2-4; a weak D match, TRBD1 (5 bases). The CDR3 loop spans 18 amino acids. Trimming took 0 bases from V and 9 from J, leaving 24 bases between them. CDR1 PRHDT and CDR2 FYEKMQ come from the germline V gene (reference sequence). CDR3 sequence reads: CASSLGVLKGWDYPIQYF. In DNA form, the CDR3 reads TGTGCCAGCAGCTTAGGCGTTCTAAAGGGGTGGGATTATCCCATTCAGTACTTC.

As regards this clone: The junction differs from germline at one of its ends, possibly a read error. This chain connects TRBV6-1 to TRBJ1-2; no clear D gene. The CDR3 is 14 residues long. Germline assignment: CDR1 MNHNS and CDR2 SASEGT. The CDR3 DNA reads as TGTGCCAGCAGCGAAGGTCCGGTTAACTATGGCTACACCTTC. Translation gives CASSEGPVNYGYTF.

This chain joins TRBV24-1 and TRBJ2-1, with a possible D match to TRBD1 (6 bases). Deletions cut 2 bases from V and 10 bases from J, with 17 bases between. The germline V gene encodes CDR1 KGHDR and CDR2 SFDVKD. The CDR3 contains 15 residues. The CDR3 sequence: CATSDWGQSGKEQFF. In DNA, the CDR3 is TGTGCCACCAGTGATTGGGGGCAATCAGGGAAGGAGCAGTTCTTC.

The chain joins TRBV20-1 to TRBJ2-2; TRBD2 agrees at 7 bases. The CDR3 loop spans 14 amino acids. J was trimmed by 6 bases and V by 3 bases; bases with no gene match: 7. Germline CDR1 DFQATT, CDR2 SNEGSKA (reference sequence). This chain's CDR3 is CSASDRLAAGELFF. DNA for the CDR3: TGCAGTGCTAGTGATCGGCTAGCGGCCGGGGAGCTGTTTTTT.

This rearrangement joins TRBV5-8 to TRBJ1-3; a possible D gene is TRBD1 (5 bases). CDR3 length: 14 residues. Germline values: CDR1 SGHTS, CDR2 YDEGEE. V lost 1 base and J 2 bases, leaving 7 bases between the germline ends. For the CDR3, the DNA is TGTGCCAGCAGCTTGTGGACAACTGGAAACACCATATATTTT. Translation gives CASSLWTTGNTIYF.